This TCR beta chain was captured by sequencing in a study of blood T cell repertoires in COVID-19. The overall study: COVID-19 samples collected from the United States, Italy and Spain covered acute and convalescent phases. Sources were T cells, B-cell-depleted T cells, or PBMCs; the material itself was cDNA or gDNA.

Clones were sequenced by immunoSEQ multiplex PCR, and TCRdb holds only the in-frame ones, with some missing. This repertoire shows 150,000 to 200,000 clones, around four fifths found once; its top ten account for roughly a fifth. The length of the CDR3 is 14 residues. V was pared by 0 bases and J by 4 bases, with 1 base of the junction left unmatched. The V gene's germline CDR1 is SGHRS and CDR2 YFSETQ. The J gene is TRBJ1-1, the V gene TRBV5-1, with 9 bases that match TRBD1. This receptor was taken from an older woman who had recovered from COVID-19. The sequenced material came from peripheral blood. The CDR3 DNA sequence: TGCGCCAGCAGCTTGGAGACAGGGGGCACTGAAGCTTTCTTT. Translated: CASSLETGGTEAFF.